Sequencing of this T cell receptor (beta chain) was carried out in a study of shared T cell receptors in the human thymus. This CDR3 contains 17 residues. The J segment lost 6 bases and the V segment lost 2 bases, leaving 12 bases of the junction unmatched. The germline CDR1 and CDR2 sequences are SGHNT and YYREEE (reference sequence). Repertoires were generated with immunoSEQ multiplex PCR, while TCRdb's copy carries only in-frame clones and drops some. This table has about 660,000 clones, approximately 90% appearing once. Another study also made use of these data, one on human thymus T cells. That paper adds: Unrelated individuals had highly overlapping thymic repertoires, as reported in related research.

Sample: thymocytes. This TCR was recovered from a boy under two years old with a congenital heart defect. The gene calls are TRBV5-4 and TRBJ2-4; 9 bases map to TRBD2. CDR3 residues: CASSFMIAGAAGNIQYF. The CDR3 nucleotides are TGTGCCAGCAGCTTCATGATAGCGGGAGCGGCCGGAAACATTCAGTACTTC.